The 25 T cell receptor beta chains reported below all come from one sample, sequenced in a study of T cell changes during pregnancy in multiple sclerosis. This table comes from immunoSEQ multiplex PCR, and its TCRdb copy is limited to in-frame clones, with some not included. Among some 140,000 clones, less than 97% were seen once, and the ten largest hold over 0.35%. The material sequenced was peripheral blood, taken after pregnancy. These receptor sequences come from a female donor with multiple sclerosis, enrolled in a pregnancy study.

The chain has TRBV5-4 and TRBJ1-2; D is ambiguous. Germline-derived CDR1 and CDR2 are SGHNT and YYREEE (reference sequence). This CDR3 region has 15 residues. With 1 base removed from V and 5 bases from J, the gap between germline ends came to 15 bases. The DNA of the CDR3 is TGTGCCAGCAGCTTGTGGCAGGCGAGCACTTATGGCTACACCTTC. This encodes CASSLWQASTYGYTF.

The V call is TRBV28, the J call TRBJ1-4; D gene unclear. The CDR3 covers 15 residues. Deletions cut 3 bases from V and 5 bases from J, with 13 bases between. Germline V CDR1 and CDR2: MDHEN, SYDVKM. The CDR3 loop is CASSFFTGRNEKLFF. The DNA of the CDR3 is TGTGCCAGCAGTTTTTTTACGGGAAGGAATGAAAAACTGTTTTTT.

The rearrangement uses TRBV7-2 and TRBJ1-1; D may be TRBD1 (5 bases). The CDR3 covers 17 residues. V dropped 1 base and J dropped 2 bases, with 17 bases sitting between them. Per the germline V gene, CDR1 is SGHTA and CDR2 is FQGNSA. The CDR3 nucleotides are TGTGCCAGCAGCTTAGTTGGGTCGGCAGGGATAAACACTGAAGCTTTCTTT. Its protein product is CASSLVGSAGINTEAFF.

J is TRBJ1-1 and V is TRBV11-1; TRBD1 matches at 7 bases. Germline CDR1 SGHAT, CDR2 FQDESV (reference sequence). The CDR3 has 15 residues. V trimming: 5 bases; J trimming: 1 base; junction bases outside the gene matches: 7. The CDR3 sequence is CASSRDSVRNTEAFF. The CDR3 coding sequence is TGTGCCAGCAGCAGGGACAGCGTGAGGAACACTGAAGCTTTCTTT.

The J gene is TRBJ2-1, the V gene TRBV14, with 8 nucleotides matching TRBD1. V lost 6 bases to trimming and J lost 1 base; unmatched junction nucleotides: 5. This CDR3 has 15 amino acids. The germline V gene encodes CDR1 SGHDN and CDR2 FVKESK. The CDR3 spells CASSITGGSYNEQFF. DNA of the CDR3: TGTGCCAGCAGTATCACAGGGGGGTCCTACAATGAGCAGTTCTTC.

The rearrangement uses TRBV9 and TRBJ2-2, with D unclear. CDR3 length equals 13 residues. Germline lookup yields CDR1 SGDLS and CDR2 YYNGEE. V dropped 4 bases and J dropped 3 bases, with 7 bases sitting between them. CDR3 in DNA: TGTGCCAGCAGCCCCTTTCACACCGGGGAGCTGTTTTTT. Translated, it gives CASSPFHTGELFF.

The chain couples TRBV19 to TRBJ1-4; the D gene is possibly TRBD1 (5 bases). Trimming left V 5 bases short and J 7 bases short, with 14 bases between. Germline loops: CDR1 LNHDA, CDR2 SQIVND (reference sequence). The length of the CDR3 is 14 residues. Here the CDR3 reads CASSAGGKGEKLFF. For the CDR3, the DNA is TGTGCCAGTAGTGCCGGGGGTAAAGGTGAAAAACTGTTTTTT. The full variable domain, with the rest looked up from reference TRBV19 and TRBJ1-4, is DGGITQSPKYLFRKEGQNVTLSCEQNLNHDAMYWYRQDPGQGLRLIYYSQIVNDFQKGDIAEGYSVSREKKESFPLTVTSAQKNPTAFYLCASSAGGKGEKLFFGSGTQLSVL.

V is TRBV9 and J is TRBJ1-5; D uncertain. Germline V gives CDR1 SGDLS, CDR2 YYNGEE. The V end lost 0 bases, the J end lost 3 bases, and 7 bases lay between the germline ends. The CDR3 extends over 14 amino acids. Here the CDR3 DNA reads TGTGCCAGCAGCGTAGGCAGCGACAATCAGCCCCAGCATTTT. Translation: CASSVGSDNQPQHF.

The gene calls are TRBV9 and TRBJ2-7; unclear D gene. This CDR3 comprises 14 residues. Germline values: CDR1 SGDLS, CDR2 YYNGEE. The germline V and J ends were trimmed by 7 bases and 0 bases, with 14 bases remaining between them. CDR3 nucleotide sequence: TGTGCCAGCGAAGACCTACAGAGCTCCTACGAGCAGTACTTC. The encoded protein is CASEDLQSSYEQYF.

J is TRBJ2-7 and V is TRBV6-1; 13 bases match TRBD2. The junction had 4 bases not matched to a gene; V was cut back by 6 bases and J by 2 bases. The CDR3 length is 15 residues. Germline CDR1 is MNHNS and CDR2 is SASEGT. Here the CDR3 reads CASRAGLAGAYEQYF. CDR3 bases: TGTGCCAGCAGGGCAGGACTAGCGGGGGCCTACGAGCAGTACTTC.

The genes are TRBV30 and TRBJ1-1, with 8 bases identical to TRBD1. V dropped 6 bases and J dropped 7; count of bases not matched to a gene: 10. This CDR3 has 13 residues. From germline, CDR1 is GTSNPN and CDR2 SVGIG (reference sequence). CDR3 sequence reads: CACRGTGFFEAFF. DNA of the CDR3: TGTGCCTGTCGAGGGACAGGTTTTTTTGAAGCTTTCTTT.

J is TRBJ1-5 and V is TRBV28; TRBD1 is a possible D gene (6 bases). Trimming removed 7 bases at V and 3 bases at J, with 22 bases between. The CDR3 extends over 17 amino acids. CDR1 and CDR2 (germline): MDHEN, SYDVKM. The CDR3 loop is CASTIREGHQFNQPQHF. In DNA form, the CDR3 reads TGTGCCAGCACCATCCGGGAGGGACATCAGTTCAATCAGCCCCAGCATTTT.

This chain joins TRBV5-1 and TRBJ2-1, with a tentative D call TRBD2 (6 bases). Germline CDR1 reads SGHRS; CDR2 reads YFSETQ. There are 16 residues in the CDR3. V was clipped by 0 bases and J by 4 bases, with 14 bases between them. CDR3: CASSLVPTGTYNEQFF. The DNA of the CDR3 is TGCGCCAGCAGCTTGGTCCCAACCGGGACTTACAATGAGCAGTTCTTC.

This chain connects TRBV27 to TRBJ2-2, with TRBD2 as a possible D gene (5 bases). Germline V gives CDR1 MNHEY, CDR2 SMNVEV (reference sequence). The V and J ends lost 2 bases and 8 bases respectively, with 12 bases between them. This CDR3 contains 14 residues. This chain's CDR3 is CASSLGGNPGELFF. CDR3 nucleotides: TGTGCCAGCAGTTTAGGAGGCAACCCTGGGGAGCTGTTTTTT.

The rearrangement uses TRBV5-1 and TRBJ1-1, with a possible D match to TRBD1 (5 bases). CDR1 and CDR2 (germline): SGHRS, YFSETQ. The ends were cut back, 4 bases at V and 3 bases at J, with 16 bases in the middle. The CDR3 extends over 15 amino acids. CDR3 nucleotide sequence: TGCGCCAGCAGCCTGGGGTCTCGGGGGGACACTGAAGCTTTCTTT. This encodes CASSLGSRGDTEAFF.

The rearrangement uses TRBV11-2 and TRBJ2-3, with 9 nucleotides matching TRBD1. This CDR3 spans 14 amino acids. Germline lookup yields CDR1 SGHAT and CDR2 FQNNGV. V lost 5 bases to trimming and J lost 5 bases; unmatched junction nucleotides: 5. The DNA for the CDR3 is TGTGCCAGCAGCCTACAGGGGGCTGAAGATACGCAGTATTTT. As protein: CASSLQGAEDTQYF.

The gene calls are TRBV30 and TRBJ2-1; possibly TRBD1 for D (7 bases). Germline CDR1 is GTSNPN and CDR2 is SVGIG (reference sequence). The ends were cut back, 3 bases at V and 9 bases at J, with 15 bases in the middle. The CDR3 spans 13 residues. CDR3 bases: TGTGCCTGGAGCGCGACAGGGCGGGGTGAGCAGTTCTTC. Translated, it gives CAWSATGRGEQFF.

The rearrangement uses TRBV7-6 and TRBJ1-4; D gene ambiguous. Germline assignment: CDR1 SGHVS and CDR2 FNYEAQ. The CDR3 is made up of 15 amino acids. Trimming took 6 bases from V and 0 from J, leaving 11 bases between them. As DNA, the CDR3 is TGTGCCAGCAGTTACAGAGCTGCAACTAATGAAAAACTGTTTTTT. Translating gives CASSYRAATNEKLFF.

The genes are TRBV5-1 and TRBJ2-3; D might be TRBD2 (6 bases). CDR1 SGHRS and CDR2 YFSETQ come from the germline V gene. CDR3 length: 15 amino acids. The V and J ends lost 0 bases and 2 bases respectively, with 10 bases between them. CDR3 bases: TGCGCCAGCAGCTTGGAACTAGCAGACACAGATACGCAGTATTTT. This translates into CASSLELADTDTQYF.

The V call is TRBV19, the J call TRBJ2-3; 9 positions match TRBD2. The CDR3 totals 13 residues. Unmatched junction bases numbered 4, after V lost 8 bases and J lost 4 bases. Germline V gives CDR1 LNHDA, CDR2 SQIVND (reference sequence). In DNA form, the CDR3 reads TGTGCCAGTTCCGGGACTAGCTCAGATACGCAGTATTTT. Its translation: CASSGTSSDTQYF.

V is TRBV6-1 and J is TRBJ2-2; 7 positions agree with TRBD2. The CDR3 runs 15 residues. CDR1 is MNHNS, CDR2 SASEGT, per germline. The V and J ends lost 1 base and 3 bases, in that order; junction bases with no gene match: 2. CDR3 in DNA: TGTGCCAGCAGTGAAGAGGGAGGGTACACCGGGGAGCTGTTTTTT. Translation gives CASSEEGGYTGELFF.

The chain links TRBV2 to TRBJ2-1, with TRBD2 as a possible D gene (7 bases). With 6 bases removed from V and 2 bases from J, the gap between germline ends came to 20 bases. The CDR3 spans 17 residues. Germline V gives CDR1 SNHLY, CDR2 FYNNEI. Written as DNA, the CDR3 is TGTGCCAGCAGCGCGGGGGCGGCCAAGATCCCCTACAATGAGCAGTTCTTC. Protein: CASSAGAAKIPYNEQFF.

The rearrangement uses TRBV5-6 and TRBJ1-5; TRBD1 matches 8 bases. Germline CDR1 SGHDT, CDR2 YYEEEE. The CDR3 is 16 amino acids. With V trimmed by 1 base and J by 6 bases, 9 bases remained unmatched. This CDR3 is CASSLFLDRARQPQHF. The CDR3 bases are TGTGCCAGCAGCTTGTTTTTGGACAGGGCGCGTCAGCCCCAGCATTTT.

V usage is TRBV5-6 and J usage is TRBJ1-4, with TRBD1 matching over 12 bases. This CDR3 is built from 15 residues. V trimming: 4 bases; J trimming: 8 bases; junction bases outside the gene matches: 6. The germline CDR1 and CDR2 sequences are SGHDT and YYEEEE. This CDR3 reads CASSRDRGRLEKLFF. The CDR3 nucleotides are TGTGCCAGCAGCCGGGACAGGGGGCGCTTGGAAAAACTGTTTTTT.

The V gene is TRBV7-2, the J gene TRBJ2-1; 9 bases are shared with TRBD1. This CDR3 contains 15 residues. CDR1 is SGHTA, CDR2 FQGNSA, per germline. V shed 5 bases and J 4 bases; nucleotides not matched to a gene: 6. CDR3 sequence: CASSRDRVGYNEQFF. In DNA, the CDR3 is TGTGCCAGCAGCCGGGACAGGGTGGGATACAATGAGCAGTTCTTC.